The 18 T cell receptor beta chains reported below all come from one sample, sequenced in a study of blood T cell repertoires in COVID-19. Generated by immunoSEQ multiplex PCR, the TCRdb table keeps only in-frame clones and is missing some. The sample has roughly 42,000 clones; roughly 88% are singletons. Sequencing input: peripheral blood. The source of these receptors is a human donor in a cohort sampled during active COVID-19.

This chain connects TRBV6-5 to TRBJ2-4; TRBD2 aligns across 7 bases. This CDR3 comprises 14 residues. V dropped 0 bases and J dropped 8; count of bases not matched to a gene: 4. CDR1 is MNHEY and CDR2 is SVGAGI in the germline V gene. The CDR3 nucleotides read TGTGCCAGCAGTTACTCGGGACGGGGGGACATTCAGTACTTC. It encodes CASSYSGRGDIQYF.

This sequence joins TRBV9 and TRBJ2-3; 8 bases agree with TRBD1. CDR1 SGDLS and CDR2 YYNGEE come from the germline V gene. This CDR3 spans 18 amino acids. Germline trimming cut 3 bases from V and 6 bases from J; bases unmatched to any gene: 18. Here the CDR3 reads CASSALGVGRGREDTQYF. For the CDR3, the DNA is TGTGCCAGCAGCGCCCTAGGGGTTGGCAGGGGGCGCGAGGATACGCAGTATTTT.

The chain couples TRBV4-1 to TRBJ2-7, with TRBD1 as a possible D gene (6 bases). Germline V gene lookup returns CDR1 MGHRA and CDR2 YSYEKL. The CDR3 spans 15 residues. Trimming took 5 bases from V and 2 from J, leaving 16 bases between them. The DNA for the CDR3 is TGCGCCAGCAGCTCTAGTACAGGGCGAGCCTACGAGCAGTACTTC. It yields the protein CASSSSTGRAYEQYF.

This clone has just a few counts. The V and J genes are TRBV27 and TRBJ2-3; 8 bases are a match to TRBD2. Germline lookup yields CDR1 MNHEY and CDR2 SMNVEV (reference sequence). Trimming at V came to 4 bases and at J to 6 bases, leaving 6 bases not matched to a gene. The length of the CDR3 is 14 residues. This CDR3 is CASSYGTRGDTQYF. CDR3 DNA sequence: TGTGCCAGCAGTTACGGGACTAGGGGGGATACGCAGTATTTT.

This chain connects TRBV18 to TRBJ1-1; D possibly corresponds to TRBD1 (5 bases). This CDR3 has 16 residues. Germline lookup yields CDR1 KGHSH and CDR2 LQKENI. The V and J ends lost 0 bases and 4 bases respectively, with 15 bases between them. The CDR3, as DNA: TGTGCCAGCTCACCACCGGGACGGGGGGTCGGCACTGAAGCTTTCTTT. This encodes CASSPPGRGVGTEAFF.

The chain uses TRBV19 and TRBJ2-5; D possibly corresponds to TRBD2 (6 bases). Deletions cut 7 bases from V and 3 bases from J, with 18 bases between. Germline CDR1 and CDR2: LNHDA and SQIVND (reference sequence). The CDR3 runs 15 residues. The CDR3, as DNA: TGTGCCAGTACTCCCTCCGGGAGAAGGGAAGAGACCCAGTACTTC. Translated, it gives CASTPSGRREETQYF.

Of note for this clone: This specimen includes other DNA sequences encoding the same CDR3. The chain has TRBV7-9 and TRBJ1-4, with D perhaps matching TRBD1 (6 bases). From germline, CDR1 is SEHNR and CDR2 FQNEAQ (reference sequence). The CDR3 loop spans 14 amino acids. Trimming cost V 5 bases and J 5 bases, with 12 bases left between them. In DNA form, the CDR3 reads TGTGCCAGCAGCCATACAGGGCCCAATGAAAAACTGTTTTTT. This sequence encodes CASSHTGPNEKLFF.

There are a few counts of this clone. The chain has TRBV4-3 and TRBJ1-5, with D maybe TRBD1 (5 bases). The CDR3 consists of 15 residues. In germline, CDR1 is LGHNA, CDR2 YSLEER. V lost 1 base and J 1 base, leaving 8 bases between the germline ends. The CDR3 is CASSQAGGSNQPQHF. In DNA, the CDR3 is TGCGCCAGCAGCCAAGCGGGGGGGAGCAATCAGCCCCAGCATTTT.

The rearrangement links TRBV5-6 to TRBJ1-2, with D hard to call. Between the trimmed V and J ends, which lost 0 bases and 8 bases, there was a span of 8 bases. The germline V gene encodes CDR1 SGHDT and CDR2 YYEEEE. CDR3 length equals 12 residues. Written as DNA, the CDR3 is TGTGCCAGCAGCTTGGGGGCGCGAGGCTACACCTTC. This codes for CASSLGARGYTF.

The chain joins TRBV7-8 to TRBJ2-1, with 7 bases that match TRBD2. The CDR3 is 14 amino acids. V lost 5 bases to trimming and J lost 7 bases; unmatched junction nucleotides: 8. The V gene's germline CDR1 is SGHVS and CDR2 FQNEAQ. The CDR3 nucleotides read TGTGCCAGCAGCCGTCGACTAGCCCGGAATGAGCAGTTCTTC. This sequence encodes CASSRRLARNEQFF.

The chain couples TRBV19 to TRBJ1-1; D remains ambiguous. Germline CDR1 reads LNHDA; CDR2 reads SQIVND (reference sequence). The germline V and J ends were trimmed by 6 bases and 4 bases, with 12 bases remaining between them. The CDR3 has 13 residues. CDR3: CASRIHRATEAFF. The CDR3 DNA reads TGTGCCAGTAGGATCCACAGAGCCACTGAAGCTTTCTTT. The full variable domain, rest sourced from reference TRBV19 and TRBJ1-1, is DGGITQSPKYLFRKEGQNVTLSCEQNLNHDAMYWYRQDPGQGLRLIYYSQIVNDFQKGDIAEGYSVSREKKESFPLTVTSAQKNPTAFYLCASRIHRATEAFFGQGTRLTVV.

This clone has only one observation. The CDR3 DNA reads TGTGCCAGCAGTTCGATGACAGGGCCGAACACTGAAGCTTTCTTT. This encodes CASSSMTGPNTEAFF. The V and J genes are TRBV28 and TRBJ1-1; 7 bases align to TRBD1. V lost 4 bases, J lost 1 base, and 6 bases stayed unmatched. CDR1 MDHEN and CDR2 SYDVKM come from the germline V gene. The CDR3 sequence is 15 residues long.

V usage is TRBV7-8 and J usage is TRBJ1-5; 8 nucleotides align to TRBD1. V was clipped by 5 bases and J by 2 bases; unmatched bases: 5. Germline V lookup: CDR1 SGHVS, CDR2 FQNEAQ. The CDR3 is 15 residues long. This CDR3 reads CASSKDRGGNQPQHF. CDR3 coding DNA: TGTGCCAGCAGCAAAGACAGGGGTGGCAATCAGCCCCAGCATTTT.

The rearrangement links TRBV7-9 to TRBJ1-4; tentative D call: TRBD1 (6 bases). CDR3 length: 15 amino acids. The germline V gene encodes CDR1 SEHNR and CDR2 FQNEAQ (reference sequence). Trimming pared 2 bases from V and 9 bases from J, leaving 16 bases between. The CDR3 region has the DNA TGTGCCAGCAGCTTAACCCAGGGGCAGGCAAAAAAACTGTTTTTT. It specifies CASSLTQGQAKKLFF.

V usage is TRBV27 and J usage is TRBJ2-3; the match to TRBD1 covers 7 bases. The ends lost 2 bases at V and 1 base at J; junction bases unmatched: 6. The CDR3 contains 16 residues. CDR1 is MNHEY, CDR2 SMNVEV, per germline (reference sequence). The CDR3 DNA follows: TGTGCCAGCAGTTTAAGAGGGGGCGCACGCACAGATACGCAGTATTTT. Amino acids: CASSLRGGARTDTQYF.

The chain is built from TRBV2 and TRBJ2-3; TRBD2 might be the D (6 bases). V lost 3 bases to trimming and J lost 1 base, with 8 bases between them. The CDR3 is made up of 14 amino acids. Germline V lookup: CDR1 SNHLY, CDR2 FYNNEI. The CDR3 sequence: CASSDKRGTDTQYF. The CDR3 DNA is TGTGCCAGCAGTGACAAGCGGGGCACAGATACGCAGTATTTT.

V gene TRBV19 combines with J gene TRBJ2-1; no clear D. Germline V gene lookup returns CDR1 LNHDA and CDR2 SQIVND (reference sequence). The CDR3 extends over 13 amino acids. With 5 bases removed from V and 3 bases from J, the gap between germline ends came to 8 bases. The chain's CDR3 is CASSLQVYNEQFF. Written as DNA, the CDR3 is TGTGCCAGTAGTCTCCAGGTCTACAATGAGCAGTTCTTC.

CDR3 region: CASSSQGRRNTEAFF. The CDR3 DNA is TGTGCCAGCAGCTCACAGGGGAGGAGGAACACTGAAGCTTTCTTT. This sequence joins TRBV7-8 and TRBJ1-1; TRBD1 aligns across 7 bases. Trimming removed 4 bases from V and 1 base from J; junction bases left unmatched: 6. CDR3 length: 15 residues. Germline assignment: CDR1 SGHVS and CDR2 FQNEAQ.